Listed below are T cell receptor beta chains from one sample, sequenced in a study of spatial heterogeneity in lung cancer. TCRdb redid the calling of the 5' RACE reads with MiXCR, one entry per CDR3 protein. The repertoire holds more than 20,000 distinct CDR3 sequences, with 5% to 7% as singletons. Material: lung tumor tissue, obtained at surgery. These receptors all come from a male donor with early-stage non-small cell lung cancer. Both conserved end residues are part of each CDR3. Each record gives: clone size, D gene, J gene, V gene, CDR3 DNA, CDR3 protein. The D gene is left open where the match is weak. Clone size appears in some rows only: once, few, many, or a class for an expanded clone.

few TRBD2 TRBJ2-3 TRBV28 TGTGCCAGCAGCACTCTAGCGGGAGGTTCGGCAGATACGCAGTATTTT CASSTLAGGSADTQYF
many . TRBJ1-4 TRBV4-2 TGTGCCAGCAGCCATTTATTCCTTACGGCTAATGAAAAACTGTTTTTT CASSHLFLTANEKLFF
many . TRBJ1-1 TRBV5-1 TGCGCCAGCAGCTTATTACAGGGCGGGACTGAAGCTTTCTTT CASSLLQGGTEAFF
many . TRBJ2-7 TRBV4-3 TGCGCCAGCAGCCAAGATCTAGGAGGTAGCGAGCAGTACTTC CASSQDLGGSEQYF
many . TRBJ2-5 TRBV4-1 TGCGCCAGCAGCCAAGTGGCTCTGGCGGAGACCCAGTACTTC CASSQVALAETQYF
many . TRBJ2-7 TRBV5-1 TGCGCCAGCAGCTTGGCGGGAGAGGGATTCCGCTCCTACGAGCAGTACTTC CASSLAGEGFRSYEQYF
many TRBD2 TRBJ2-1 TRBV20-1 TGCAGTGCTGCCCCACTAGCGGGACCCCTCTTC CSAAPLAGPLF
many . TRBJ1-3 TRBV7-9 TGTGCCAGCAGCTCCTCGACAGTCTCCCGCTCTGGAAACACCATATATTTT CASSSSTVSRSGNTIYF
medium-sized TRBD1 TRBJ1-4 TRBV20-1 TGCAGTACTCAGACAGGGAGGGATGAAAAACTGTTTTTT CSTQTGRDEKLFF
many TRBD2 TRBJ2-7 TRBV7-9 TGTGCCAGCAGCTCCGGGACTAGCGGGGTCAACGAGCAGTACTTC CASSSGTSGVNEQYF
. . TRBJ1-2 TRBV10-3 TGTGCCATCACTAGTAGTCCACTCCGGACGGATGCTCCAACTAACTATGGCTACACCTTC CAITSSPLRTDAPTNYGYTF
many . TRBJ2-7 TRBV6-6 TGTGCCAGCAGTTACGGGGGGAACTACGAGCAGTACTTC CASSYGGNYEQYF
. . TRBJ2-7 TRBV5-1 TGCGCCAGCAGCTTGTCAGCAGCCTACGAGCAGTACTTC CASSLSAAYEQYF
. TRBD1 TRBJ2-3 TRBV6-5 TGTGCCAGCAGCGGGACAGGGGGAGATATGCAGTATTTT CASSGTGGDMQYF
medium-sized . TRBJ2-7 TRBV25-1 TGTGCCAGCAGTGGGCCGGAAAGCTCCTACGAGCAGTACTTC CASSGPESSYEQYF
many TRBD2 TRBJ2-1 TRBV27 TGTGCCAGCAGTTTAGTCCGGGAGGGCCTCAATGAGCAGTTCTTC CASSLVREGLNEQFF
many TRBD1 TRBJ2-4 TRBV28 TGTGCCAGCTCTCTGGACAGGCCAAACATTCAGTACTTC CASSLDRPNIQYF
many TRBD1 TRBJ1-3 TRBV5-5 TGTGCCAGCAGCACGACAGGGGGCAGCTCTGGAAACACCATATATTTT CASSTTGGSSGNTIYF
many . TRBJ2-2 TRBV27 TGTGCCAGCAGTCCCATGAGGACCGGGGAGCTGTTTTTT CASSPMRTGELFF
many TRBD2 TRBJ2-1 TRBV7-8 TGTGCCAGCAGCTCCCGGACTAGCGGTGCTTGGGCAGAGCAGTTCTTC CASSSRTSGAWAEQFF
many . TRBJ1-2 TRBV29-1 TGCAGGGTGGGACATTCGGCGGGCGGCTACACCTTC CRVGHSAGGYTF
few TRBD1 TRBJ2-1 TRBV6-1 TGTGCCAGCAGCCAACAGGGGGCAAATGAGCAGTTCTTC CASSQQGANEQFF
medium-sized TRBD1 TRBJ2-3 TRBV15 TGTGCCACCAGCTCCCGCAGGGGGCGGTCGAGCACAGATACGCAGTATTTT CATSSRRGRSSTDTQYF
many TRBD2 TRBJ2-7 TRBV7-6 TGTGCCAGCAGCTTAGGACTAGCCCAATACGAGCAGTACTTC CASSLGLAQYEQYF
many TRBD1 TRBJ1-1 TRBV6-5 TGTGCCAGCAGTCCGACAGGGGACGGGGTCGCTGAAGCTTTCTTT CASSPTGDGVAEAFF
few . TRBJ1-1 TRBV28 TGTGCCAGCAGTTCCGCCGGGACGGTGAACACTGAAGCTTTCTTT CASSSAGTVNTEAFF
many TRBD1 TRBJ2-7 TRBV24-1 TGTGCCACCAGTGAAACGGGACAGTACGAGCAGTACTTC CATSETGQYEQYF
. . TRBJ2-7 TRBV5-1 TGCGCCAGCAGCTTGAGCGCTCAGGGGTACGAGCAGTACTTC CASSLSAQGYEQYF
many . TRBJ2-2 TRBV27 TGTGCCAGCAGTCCCTGGGCGAACACCGGGGAGCTGTTTTTT CASSPWANTGELFF
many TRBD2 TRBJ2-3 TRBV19 TGTGCCAGTAGACCGGGACTAGGATATGCAGATACGCAGTATTTT CASRPGLGYADTQYF
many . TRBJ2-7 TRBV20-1 TGCAGTGCGATAGGAAGCTTAATGGTCTCCTACGAGCAGTACTTC CSAIGSLMVSYEQYF
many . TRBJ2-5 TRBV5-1 TGCGCCAGCAGCTTGGGGGCTGCGGTCGGGACCCAGTACTTC CASSLGAAVGTQYF
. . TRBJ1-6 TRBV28 TGTGCCAGCAGTTTATGTCCAGGGGTACACCCTTTGCCCCTCCACTTT CASSLCPGVHPLPLHF
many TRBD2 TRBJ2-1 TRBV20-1 TGCAGTGCTCTGGATAGGACTAGCGGAGAGACCAATGAGCAGTTCTTC CSALDRTSGETNEQFF
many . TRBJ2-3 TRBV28 TGTGCCAGCCGGAGTCCTGCAGATACGCAGTATTTT CASRSPADTQYF
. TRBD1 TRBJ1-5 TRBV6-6 TGTGCCAGCAGTTACGGATACAGGGGCATTAGCAATCAGCCCCAGCATTTT CASSYGYRGISNQPQHF
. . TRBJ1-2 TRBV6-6 TGTGCCAGCAGTTACCTGAGGGGACGGCACCCGGACTATGGCTACACCTTC CASSYLRGRHPDYGYTF
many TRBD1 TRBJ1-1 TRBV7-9 TGTGCCAGCAGGGGACAGGGGATGAACACTGAAGCTTTCTTT CASRGQGMNTEAFF
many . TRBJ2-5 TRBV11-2 TGTGCCAGCAGCCGGGACAACCAAGAGACCCAGTACTTC CASSRDNQETQYF
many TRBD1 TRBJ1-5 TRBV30 TGTGCCTGGAGTTCAGGGGGCAGACAGCCCCAGCATTTT CAWSSGGRQPQHF
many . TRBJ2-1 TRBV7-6 TGTGCCAGCAGTTCTGATTCCTACAATGAGCAGTTCTTC CASSSDSYNEQFF
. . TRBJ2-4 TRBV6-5 TGTGCCAGCAGTCCCGCCGGCGGAGTCCACAAAGCCAAAAACATTCAGTACTTC CASSPAGGVHKAKNIQYF
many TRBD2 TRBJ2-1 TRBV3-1 TGTGCCAGCAGCCAAGTCCCCCAGGCGGGGGGGCGGGATGAGCAGTTCTTC CASSQVPQAGGRDEQFF
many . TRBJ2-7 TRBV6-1 TGTGCCAGCATGACAGGGGCGGGAGGCTTCCCGTACGAGCAGTACTTC CASMTGAGGFPYEQYF
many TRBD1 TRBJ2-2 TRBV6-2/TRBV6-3 TGTGCCAGCAGTCCTTGGACAGGGGAGACCGGGGAGCTGTTTTTT CASSPWTGETGELFF
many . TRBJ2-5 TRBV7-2 TGTGCCAGCAGCGCTAAGGTTGGGGTTCCCCAGTACTTC CASSAKVGVPQYF
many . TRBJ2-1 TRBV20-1 TGCAGTGCTAGATCCGGTGTCCCCTACAATGAGCAGTTCTTC CSARSGVPYNEQFF
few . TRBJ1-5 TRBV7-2 TGTGCCAGCAGCCCTAGGGCCCAAAGTGATCAGCCCCAGCATTTT CASSPRAQSDQPQHF
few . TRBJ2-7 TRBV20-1 TGCAGTGCTCGTTCCCTGGGACATTTGACCTACGAGCAGTACTTC CSARSLGHLTYEQYF
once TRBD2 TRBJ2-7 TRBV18 TGTGCCAGCTCACCAAGCTCTAGCGGGAGAGCGGGTGAGCAGTACTTC CASSPSSSGRAGEQYF
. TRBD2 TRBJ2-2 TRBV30 TGTGCCTGGAGTAACTTAGCGGGAGACACCGGGGAGCTGTTTTTT CAWSNLAGDTGELFF
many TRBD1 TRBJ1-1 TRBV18 TGTGCCAGCTCACCTTCGGGACAGGGGCGTGAAGCTTTCTTT CASSPSGQGREAFF
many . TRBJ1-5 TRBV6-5 TGTGCCAGCAGTTACACGGCGGTTAATCAGCCCCAGCATTTT CASSYTAVNQPQHF
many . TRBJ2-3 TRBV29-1 TGCAGCGTTGTGTTCTGGGGACGCACAGATACGCAGTATTTT CSVVFWGRTDTQYF
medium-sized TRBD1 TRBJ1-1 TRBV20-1 TGCAGTGCTAGAGGGGACAGGGGAGAAGCTTTCTTT CSARGDRGEAFF